Listed here are 18 T cell receptor beta chains from one sample, sequenced in a study of OX40 agonist ivuxolimab in advanced cancers. Only in-frame clones appear in the TCRdb table, and some are missing; sequencing was by immunoSEQ multiplex PCR. The sample contains fewer than 100,000 clones, about 89% of which appear only once. Sequenced material: CD4+ or CD8+ T cells sorted from blood, taken in a trial of the OX40 agonist ivuxolimab. The source is an adult with an advanced solid tumor such as melanoma, head and neck, liver or kidney cancer.

This clone showed up just a few times. The CDR3 coding sequence is TGTGCCAGCAGCCCCCGGACTAGCGGGAGTATTGAGACCCAGTACTTC. Translation gives CASSPRTSGSIETQYF. This sequence joins TRBV9 and TRBJ2-5; 13 bases are shared with TRBD2. This CDR3 comprises 16 residues. V was pared by 4 bases and J by 5 bases, with 8 bases of the junction left unmatched. Germline V lookup: CDR1 SGDLS, CDR2 YYNGEE.

The chain links TRBV30 to TRBJ2-2; 7 nucleotides align to TRBD1. This CDR3 comprises 16 residues. The germline CDR1 and CDR2 sequences are GTSNPN and SVGIG (reference sequence). Unmatched junction bases numbered 11, after V lost 4 bases and J lost 3 bases. The CDR3 sequence is CAWKTGFSYYTGELFF. The CDR3 nucleotides read TGTGCCTGGAAGACAGGGTTTAGTTATTACACCGGGGAGCTGTTTTTT.

V usage is TRBV2 and J usage is TRBJ1-5; D gene uncertain. V dropped 6 bases and J dropped 3 bases, with 12 bases sitting between them. There are 14 residues in the CDR3. Germline V gene lookup returns CDR1 SNHLY and CDR2 FYNNEI. Here the CDR3 DNA reads TGTGCCAGCAGGGACCGCTCTTCCAATCAGCCCCAGCATTTT. This codes for CASRDRSSNQPQHF.

The chain couples TRBV6-1 to TRBJ2-3, with 11 bases lining up with TRBD1. Germline assignment: CDR1 MNHNS and CDR2 SASEGT. This CDR3 contains 15 residues. V gave up 5 bases and J gave up 7 bases; unmatched junction bases: 8. The CDR3 is CASSTSGTGGNTQYF. CDR3 sequence (DNA): TGTGCCAGCAGTACCTCCGGGACAGGGGGAAATACGCAGTATTTT.

This rearrangement joins TRBV14 to TRBJ1-2; the D is unclear. The CDR3 runs to 12 residues. Germline CDR1 and CDR2: SGHDN and FVKESK. With 0 bases removed from V and 4 bases from J, the gap between germline ends came to 3 bases. CDR3 region: CASSQEAYGYTF. In DNA, the CDR3 is TGTGCCAGCAGCCAAGAGGCCTATGGCTACACCTTC.

The chain combines TRBV6-1 with TRBJ1-4, with D uncertain. Trimming took 2 bases from V and 3 from J, leaving 19 bases between them. CDR1 and CDR2 (germline): MNHNS, SASEGT. This CDR3 is built from 18 residues. The DNA for the CDR3 is TGTGCCAGCAGTGAAATATTTGCAAGGAGGTTCGCTAATGAAAAACTGTTTTTT. Translated, it gives CASSEIFARRFANEKLFF.

This sequence joins TRBV2 and TRBJ2-5; D is unclear. The CDR3 length is 13 residues. V lost 7 bases, J lost 1 base, and 10 bases lay in between. Germline lookup yields CDR1 SNHLY and CDR2 FYNNEI. The DNA of the CDR3 is TGTGCCAGCAATCAGATCCCCCAAGAGACCCAGTACTTC. This encodes CASNQIPQETQYF.

The chain has TRBV7-6 and TRBJ2-3; either TRBD1 or TRBD2 may supply D (5 bases each). The CDR3 has 14 residues. Germline V gene sequence: CDR1 SGHVS, CDR2 FNYEAQ. V was shortened by 3 bases and J by 4 bases, with 11 bases between the two germline ends. CDR3 bases: TGTGCCAGCAGCTTGGGGACGTTTGCAGATACGCAGTATTTT. Amino acid sequence: CASSLGTFADTQYF.

CDR3 nucleotides: TGTGCCACCAGCAGATCGGTGGACATTCAGTACTTC. It yields the protein CATSRSVDIQYF. The chain has TRBV15 and TRBJ2-4; D remains ambiguous. There are 12 residues in the CDR3. Trimming took 2 bases from V and 8 from J, leaving 7 bases between them. From germline, CDR1 is LNHNV and CDR2 YYDKDF (reference sequence).

The chain joins TRBV5-4 to TRBJ1-1, with D maybe TRBD1 (6 bases). Trimming pared 0 bases from V and 1 base from J, leaving 10 bases between. Germline lookup yields CDR1 SGHNT and CDR2 YYREEE (reference sequence). CDR3 length: 15 residues. The DNA of the CDR3 is TGTGCCAGCAGCTTGGGCCAGGGGTCGAACACTGAAGCTTTCTTT. As protein: CASSLGQGSNTEAFF. The variable domain in full, with the rest retrieved from reference TRBV5-4 and TRBJ1-1, is ETGVTQSPTHLIKTRGQQVTLRCSSQSGHNTVSWYQQALGQGPQFIFQYYREEENGRGNFPPRFSGLQFPNYSSELNVNALELDDSALYLCASSLGQGSNTEAFFGQGTRLTVV.

This chain connects TRBV7-2 to TRBJ1-6, with D unresolved. This CDR3 spans 14 amino acids. V was pared by 3 bases and J by 7 bases, with 10 bases between. Germline lookup yields CDR1 SGHTA and CDR2 FQGNSA. The DNA of the CDR3 is TGTGCCAGCAGCTTCAAATTGGGCAATTCACCCCTCCACTTT. Protein product: CASSFKLGNSPLHF.

The chain combines TRBV10-3 with TRBJ2-1; TRBD2 matches 10 bases. Germline-derived CDR1 and CDR2 are ENHRY and SYGVKD. J gave up 9 bases and V 7 bases, and 6 bases lay outside the gene matches. CDR3 length: 13 amino acids. The CDR3: CAIMSGGATEQFF. The CDR3 DNA reads as TGTGCCATCATGAGCGGGGGGGCCACTGAGCAGTTCTTC.

CDR3 sequence reads: CASGLGANYGYTF. The CDR3, as DNA: TGTGCTAGTGGTTTGGGAGCTAACTATGGCTACACCTTC. The chain has TRBV12-5 and TRBJ1-2; no definite D call. The CDR3 extends over 13 amino acids. V was cut by 1 base and J by 0 bases, with 3 bases left in between. In germline, CDR1 is LGHNT, CDR2 FRNRAP.

The J gene is TRBJ2-5, the V gene TRBV18, with D hard to call. V shed 1 base and J shed 1 base, with 7 bases lying between them. CDR1 is KGHSH, CDR2 LQKENI, per germline. The CDR3 is 14 residues long. CDR3 nucleotide sequence: TGTGCCAGCTCACCACGAACAGCCCAAGAGACCCAGTACTTC. Its protein is CASSPRTAQETQYF.

The J gene is TRBJ1-2, the V gene TRBV6-6; tentatively, D is TRBD1 (5 bases). V gave up 6 bases and J gave up 6 bases, with 17 bases separating them. Germline V CDR1 and CDR2: MNHNY, SVGAGI (reference sequence). This CDR3 is built from 14 residues. The CDR3 loop is CASRGTTGGNGYTF. The CDR3 coding sequence is TGTGCCAGCAGGGGAACTACAGGTGGTAATGGCTACACCTTC.

This clone has only a few counts. The J gene is TRBJ2-7, the V gene TRBV14, with 9 bases fitting TRBD2. Trimming at V came to 0 bases and at J to 4 bases, leaving 10 bases not matched to a gene. The CDR3 sequence is 17 residues long. CDR1 is SGHDN, CDR2 FVKESK, per germline. The CDR3 DNA sequence: TGTGCCAGCAGCCAAGAAAGGACGGCGGGAGGGCGGTACGAGCAGTACTTC. This translates into CASSQERTAGGRYEQYF.

The rearrangement joins TRBV9 to TRBJ1-2; 9 bases agree with TRBD1. The length of the CDR3 is 15 residues. Germline loops: CDR1 SGDLS, CDR2 YYNGEE. Unmatched junction bases numbered 13, after V lost 4 bases and J lost 9 bases. CDR3 protein: CASSTSPQGAQSYTF. The DNA of the CDR3 is TGTGCCAGCAGCACATCCCCACAGGGGGCGCAGAGCTACACCTTC.

This chain uses TRBV25-1 with TRBJ2-1; the D gene is possibly TRBD2 (5 bases). V was pared by 5 bases and J by 4 bases, with 9 bases between. The CDR3 is made up of 13 amino acids. Germline loops: CDR1 MGHDK, CDR2 SYGVNS. CDR3 nucleotides: TGTGCCAGCAGTTTAACGGGGTACAATGAGCAGTTCTTC. Protein sequence: CASSLTGYNEQFF.